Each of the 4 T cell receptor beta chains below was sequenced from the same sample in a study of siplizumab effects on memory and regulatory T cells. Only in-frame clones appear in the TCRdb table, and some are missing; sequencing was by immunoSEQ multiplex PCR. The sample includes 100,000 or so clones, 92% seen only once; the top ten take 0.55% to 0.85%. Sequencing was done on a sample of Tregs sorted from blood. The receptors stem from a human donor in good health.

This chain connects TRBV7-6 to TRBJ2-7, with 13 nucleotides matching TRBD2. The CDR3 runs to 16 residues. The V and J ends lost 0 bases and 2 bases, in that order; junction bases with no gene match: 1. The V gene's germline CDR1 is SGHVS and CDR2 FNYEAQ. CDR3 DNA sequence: TGTGCCAGCAGCTTAGCCGGGACTAGCGGGACCTACGAGCAGTACTTC. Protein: CASSLAGTSGTYEQYF.

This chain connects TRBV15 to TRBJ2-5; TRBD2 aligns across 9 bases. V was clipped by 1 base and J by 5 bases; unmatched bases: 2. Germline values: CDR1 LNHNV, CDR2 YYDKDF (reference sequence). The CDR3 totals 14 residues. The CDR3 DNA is TGTGCCACCAGCAGAGTAGCGGGAGTTGAGACCCAGTACTTC. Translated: CATSRVAGVETQYF.

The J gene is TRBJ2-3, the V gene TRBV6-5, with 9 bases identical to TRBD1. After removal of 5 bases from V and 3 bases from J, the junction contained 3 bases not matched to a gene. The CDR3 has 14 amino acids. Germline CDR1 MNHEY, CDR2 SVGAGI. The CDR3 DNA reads TGTGCCAGCAGTCCACAGGGGGCAACAGATACGCAGTATTTT. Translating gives CASSPQGATDTQYF.

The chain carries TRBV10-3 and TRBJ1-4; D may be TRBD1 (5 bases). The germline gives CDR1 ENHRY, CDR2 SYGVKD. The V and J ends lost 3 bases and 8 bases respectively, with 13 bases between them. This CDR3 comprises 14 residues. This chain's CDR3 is CAISDSRGFEKLFF. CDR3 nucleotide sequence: TGTGCCATCAGTGATAGTAGGGGATTCGAAAAACTGTTTTTT.